The present TCR beta chain was sequenced within a study of CD8 T cells in ankylosing spondylitis (dated by TCRdb to the late 2010s). For the wider study: The study set out to find disease-linked TCR variants by profiling T cell receptor beta repertoires in ankylosing spondylitis patients and healthy donors. Peripheral blood samples were taken, and synovial fluid was additionally collected from ankylosing spondylitis patients. The full study cohort comprised 25 ankylosing spondylitis patients and some 100 healthy donors.

Results and caveats for the whole study, not just this receptor: Some motif variants had previously been reported in the synovial fluid and blood of reactive arthritis patients, which suggests shared mechanisms of disease initiation. In peripheral blood, the disease-linked clones were found at relatively low frequencies and had a CD8+ phenotype. A TCR beta motif of 7 or 8 highly homologous amino acid variants appeared characteristic of blood from ankylosing spondylitis patients. Significant enrichment of the disease-linked clones was reported in matched synovial fluid samples from ankylosing spondylitis patients.

This sample was sequenced with an Illumina HiSeq 2500. TCR beta libraries were prepared by quantitative 5'-RACE with molecular barcodes. Under the source paper's analysis protocol: To identify disease-linked TCR variants, a new computational method was used, one built on a probabilistic model of VDJ rearrangement. TCRdb cleaned the public reads at Q25 with fastp, built clones with MiXCR and kept in-frame beta chains. Merged by CDR3 protein, the rows form single entries marked with the most common genes and DNA. TCRdb, not the authors, supplied the V and J calls. The sample table shows some 92,000 distinct CDR3 sequences, and 27% are seen once. Around 56% of the sample is in the top ten clones. This clonotype turned up a few times. No cognate antigen has been identified for it. Base qualities are not at hand, and no much larger clone is one base apart. CDR1 and CDR2 are read off the germline V gene (reference sequence) as PRHDT and FYEKMQ. The CDR3 holds 16 amino acids from the cysteine to the phenylalanine. Only the CDR3 DNA stays, 48 bases, in frame from base 1. V was cut back by 5 bases and J by 0 bases, leaving a gap of 14 bases between them.

The receptor's source is a male donor with ankylosing spondylitis or in good health (not recorded which). Sequenced input: blood, either unsorted or a sorted T cell fraction (not recorded which). Recombination connected TRBV13 to TRBJ1-3; possibly the D gene is TRBD1, per 5 matching bases. The CDR3 amino acid sequence is: CASSPSQGFSGNTIYF. The nucleotide sequence is given as TGTGCCAGCAGCCCCAGCCAGGGCTTCTCTGGAAACACCATATATTTT.